This TCR beta chain was retrieved from a study of regulatory T cells in long-lasting Graves disease. Indicated time point: persistent/refractory GD, antithyroid drugs over 5 years with positive TRAb. With RNA extracted from PBMCs as input, the TCR library was made. CDR1 and CDR2 (germline): MNHEY, SMNVEV (reference sequence). Trimming left V 5 bases short and J 6 bases short, with 14 bases between. This CDR3 is 14 amino acids long. Relying on iRepertoire HTBI primers and Arm-PCR of CDR3 regions, the team built TCR beta libraries. TCRdb redid the calling of the multiplex PCR reads with MiXCR, one entry per CDR3 protein. The sample lists roughly 450,000 distinct CDR3 sequences; around 20% were seen once.

The sample was peripheral blood mononuclear cells (PBMCs), taken when the disease was refractory, from a patient treated with antithyroid drugs. This TCR derives from a female donor with Graves disease. The chain couples TRBV27 to TRBJ1-5; D is undetermined. The CDR3 region is CASSPKSPGQPQHF. In DNA, the CDR3 is TGTGCCAGCAGTCCAAAAAGCCCCGGTCAGCCCCAGCATTTT.